This T cell receptor (beta chain) was observed in a study of cytomegalovirus exposure and HLA in healthy donors. Overall study: Researchers previously reported finding just under 120 million unique TCR beta sequences from around 200 million T cells.

A word on this clone: Its antigen is unidentified.

PCR primers comprised 60 Vbeta and 13 Jbeta primers. Only in-frame clones appear in the TCRdb table, and some are missing; sequencing was by immunoSEQ multiplex PCR. This table holds 150,000 or so clones, about 72% found once. Germline V CDR1 and CDR2: SEHNR, FQNEAQ (reference sequence). V lost 2 bases to trimming and J lost 1 base, with 5 bases between them. The CDR3 extends over 13 amino acids. Study-wide findings and caveats: Immune exposure information available was restricted to CMV serostatus.

This chain uses TRBV7-9 with TRBJ1-1, with D tentatively TRBD1 (5 bases). This receptor was identified in a human donor in good health. Sequenced sample: PBMCs. CDR3 sequence reads: CASSLTGNTEAFF. CDR3 nucleotides: TGTGCCAGCAGCTTAACAGGGAACACTGAAGCTTTCTTT. Full variable domain (rest looked up from reference TRBV7-9 and TRBJ1-1): DTGVSQNPRHKITKRGQNVTFRCDPISEHNRLYWYRQTLGQGPEFLTYFQNEAQLEKSRLLSDRFSAERPKGSFSTLEIQRTEQGDSAMYLCASSLTGNTEAFFGQGTRLTVV.